The 28 T cell receptor beta chains listed next were all sequenced from one sample in a study of T cells in Graves' hyperthyroidism and ophthalmopathy. TCR beta CDR3 region amplification was performed from RNA transcripts. Primed by the HTBI set, a first-round RT-PCR was run on the TCR CDR3. Each CDR3 protein gets one entry after TCRdb re-called the multiplex PCR reads with MiXCR. The profile shows over 200,000 distinct CDR3 sequences, under 20% of them singletons. The source material was blood. The receptors derive from a man aged 50-60 years with Graves' hyperthyroidism.

This clonotype has a handful of counts. The chain recombines TRBV5-1 with TRBJ1-3; 8 nucleotides line up with TRBD1. Trimming cost V 6 bases and J 3 bases; bases outside gene matches: 5. The germline CDR1 and CDR2 sequences are SGHRS and YFSETQ. The CDR3 extends over 14 amino acids. This CDR3 reads CASKSDRGGNTIYF. CDR3 DNA sequence: TGCGCCAGCAAATCCGACAGGGGTGGAAACACCATATATTTT.

This clonotype was recorded a few times. The rearrangement links TRBV4-3 to TRBJ2-1; D call uncertain. The CDR3 is 16 amino acids. V was pared by 1 base and J by 0 bases, with 10 bases between. CDR1 is LGHNA, CDR2 YSLEER, per germline. The chain's CDR3 is CASSQARLSSYNEQFF. CDR3 DNA: TGCGCCAGCAGCCAAGCTCGGTTGAGCTCCTACAATGAGCAGTTCTTC.

In its sample, this clonotype was seen a few times. The J gene is TRBJ2-3, the V gene TRBV7-6; D is unclear. With 1 base removed from V and 3 bases from J, the gap between germline ends came to 11 bases. The CDR3 has 15 amino acids. In germline, CDR1 is SGHVS, CDR2 FNYEAQ. The CDR3 DNA is TGTGCCAGCAGCTTAGGGGTCGGCAGTACAGATACGCAGTATTTT. As protein: CASSLGVGSTDTQYF.

This clonotype appeared many times. This sequence joins TRBV11-3 and TRBJ2-5, with D unclear. This CDR3 is 14 amino acids long. Trimming left V 3 bases short and J 5 bases short, with 13 bases between. Germline V gene lookup returns CDR1 SGHNT and CDR2 YENEEA. CDR3 sequence reads: CASSFGVVGETQYF. CDR3 DNA sequence: TGTGCCAGCAGCTTCGGTGTGGTGGGGGAGACCCAGTACTTC.

The chain has TRBV19 and TRBJ1-5; 10 bases line up with TRBD1. V shed 5 bases, J shed 0 bases, and the junction held 16 bases outside the gene matches. Germline V gives CDR1 LNHDA, CDR2 SQIVND (reference sequence). This CDR3 is 20 amino acids long. CDR3 DNA: TGTGCCAGTAGTGCTCCGGGACAGGGGACGAACATCTATAGCAATCAGCCCCAGCATTTT. It encodes CASSAPGQGTNIYSNQPQHF. Drawing the rest from reference TRBV19 and TRBJ1-5, the complete variable domain is DGGITQSPKYLFRKEGQNVTLSCEQNLNHDAMYWYRQDPGQGLRLIYYSQIVNDFQKGDIAEGYSVSREKKESFPLTVTSAQKNPTAFYLCASSAPGQGTNIYSNQPQHFGDGTRLSIL.

This clonotype was counted many times. The chain carries TRBV11-1 and TRBJ1-2, with TRBD1 as a possible D gene (5 bases). Trimming took off 1 base at V and 8 bases at J, with 8 bases between the two ends. Germline CDR1 is SGHAT and CDR2 is FQDESV (reference sequence). The CDR3 is 12 amino acids. The CDR3 nucleotides read TGTGCCAGCAGCTTAGGAAGGGACGGCTACACCTTC. This translates into CASSLGRDGYTF.

This clonotype was seen at least ten times. This chain links TRBV11-1 with TRBJ1-1; TRBD1 agrees at 7 bases. The length of the CDR3 is 14 residues. CDR1 is SGHAT and CDR2 is FQDESV in the germline V gene (reference sequence). Trimming at V came to 4 bases and at J to 5 bases, leaving 7 bases not matched to a gene. CDR3 sequence (DNA): TGTGCCAGCAGCTCTAGAAGGGGGCGGACTGAAGCTTTCTTT. As protein: CASSSRRGRTEAFF.

A few counts support this clonotype. The genes are TRBV2 and TRBJ2-2; D uncertain. V was cut by 3 bases and J by 4 bases, with 9 bases left in between. The V gene's germline CDR1 is SNHLY and CDR2 FYNNEI. The CDR3 loop spans 14 amino acids. The CDR3 sequence is CASSDRIGTGELFF. Written as DNA, the CDR3 is TGTGCCAGCAGTGACAGAATTGGCACCGGGGAGCTGTTTTTT.

A few counts support this clonotype. The chain uses TRBV12-3 or TRBV12-4 and TRBJ2-1; the D gene could be TRBD1 or TRBD2 (6 bases each). V was trimmed by 7 bases and J by 6 bases, leaving 19 bases between them. This CDR3 is built from 15 residues. This chain's CDR3 is CASTPDHGGFNEQFF. The CDR3 DNA sequence: TGTGCCAGCACCCCGGATCACGGGGGCTTCAATGAGCAGTTCTTC.

This clonotype appeared many times. V is TRBV4-2 and J is TRBJ2-1; no clear D. Trimming removed 0 bases from V and 4 bases from J, with 10 bases in between. Germline V gene data show CDR1 as LGHNA and CDR2 as YNFKEQ. The CDR3 totals 15 residues. The DNA for the CDR3 is TGTGCCAGCAGCCAAGATCTGACTGGTTACAATGAGCAGTTCTTC. Its translation: CASSQDLTGYNEQFF.

This clonotype was seen repeatedly, ten times or more. The chain recombines TRBV11-2 with TRBJ2-6, with 7 nucleotides matching TRBD1. This CDR3 comprises 19 residues. V was clipped by 1 base and J by 1 base; unmatched bases: 10. Germline V lookup: CDR1 SGHAT, CDR2 FQNNGV. In nucleotides, the CDR3 is TGTGCCAGCAGCTTAGGGACGGGACAGTTCATTTCTGGGGCCAACGTCCTGACTTTC. Protein: CASSLGTGQFISGANVLTF.

This clonotype came up many times. The rearrangement joins TRBV4-3 to TRBJ2-3; perhaps TRBD2 as D (5 bases). The CDR3 has 14 amino acids. Germline assignment: CDR1 LGHNA and CDR2 YSLEER. V was cut by 1 base and J by 4 bases, with 9 bases left in between. The DNA for the CDR3 is TGCGCCAGCAGCCAAGTGAGGGTCGCAGATACGCAGTATTTT. Its translation: CASSQVRVADTQYF.

This clonotype was recorded at least ten times. The CDR3 sequence: CASSSLGVTELPTNTEAFF. The CDR3 coding sequence is TGCGCCAGCAGCTCCCTGGGGGTTACAGAGCTCCCCACGAACACTGAAGCTTTCTTT. The V gene is TRBV5-1, the J gene TRBJ1-1; TRBD1 might be the D (5 bases). The germline V gene encodes CDR1 SGHRS and CDR2 YFSETQ. Trimming pared 3 bases from V and 1 base from J, leaving 25 bases between. The length of the CDR3 is 19 residues.

This clonotype appeared a few times. The chain is built from TRBV28 and TRBJ1-5; D is undetermined. V dropped 6 bases and J dropped 0 bases, with 6 bases sitting between them. The germline gives CDR1 MDHEN, CDR2 SYDVKM. This CDR3 spans 13 amino acids. DNA of the CDR3: TGTGCCAGCAGAGTCTATAGCAATCAGCCCCAGCATTTT. It codes for CASRVYSNQPQHF.

This clonotype has just a few counts. The chain links TRBV6-1 to TRBJ2-3; TRBD1 is a possible D gene (6 bases). V lost 5 bases, J lost 0 bases, and 12 bases lay in between. The CDR3 loop spans 15 amino acids. CDR1 MNHNS and CDR2 SASEGT come from the germline V gene. The chain's CDR3 is CASSRTGFSTDTQYF. DNA for the CDR3: TGTGCCAGCAGTCGAACAGGGTTCAGCACAGATACGCAGTATTTT.

This clonotype was seen repeatedly, ten times or more. The chain combines TRBV28 with TRBJ2-7, with D uncertain. Germline values: CDR1 MDHEN, CDR2 SYDVKM. The CDR3 loop spans 13 amino acids. Trimming cost V 2 bases and J 0 bases, with 5 bases left between them. The DNA for the CDR3 is TGTGCCAGCAGTTTAACTGACTCCTACGAGCAGTACTTC. Its protein product is CASSLTDSYEQYF.

The chain recombines TRBV20-1 with TRBJ2-6; D is uncertain. This CDR3 contains 15 residues. Germline V gene sequence: CDR1 DFQATT, CDR2 SNEGSKA (reference sequence). Trimming stripped 5 bases from V and 3 bases from J, with 14 bases between. As DNA, the CDR3 is TGCAGTGCTGCCGGGCCCCTAGGTGGGGCCAACGTCCTGACTTTC. Encoded protein: CSAAGPLGGANVLTF.

The chain uses TRBV15 and TRBJ2-1, with D perhaps assigned TRBD1 or TRBD2 (7 bases each). The ends were cut back, 5 bases at V and 1 base at J, with 18 bases in the middle. CDR3 length: 17 residues. Per germline, CDR1 LNHNV and CDR2 YYDKDF (reference sequence). The DNA of the CDR3 is TGTGCCACCAGCCCAGGGGGGGCGGGGATATCCTACAATGAGCAGTTCTTC. This gives the protein CATSPGGAGISYNEQFF.

This clonotype has at least ten counts. The chain combines TRBV7-2 with TRBJ2-1, with TRBD2 matching over 10 bases. The CDR3 contains 15 residues. Losses at the gene ends were 5 bases for V and 8 bases for J; bases not matched to a gene: 9. Germline lookup yields CDR1 SGHTA and CDR2 FQGNSA. This CDR3 reads CASSVGLAVGDEQFF. CDR3 in DNA: TGTGCCAGCAGCGTAGGACTAGCGGTCGGGGATGAGCAGTTCTTC.

This clonotype occurred many times. The V gene is TRBV2, the J gene TRBJ2-3; possibly TRBD2 for D (5 bases). V was clipped by 7 bases and J by 6 bases, with 11 bases between them. CDR1 is SNHLY and CDR2 is FYNNEI in the germline V gene. CDR3 size: 12 residues. The CDR3 region has the DNA TGTGCCAGCATGGTGGGAGTGGATACGCAGTATTTT. It specifies CASMVGVDTQYF.

Comment on this clonotype: A much bigger clone sits one base away, suggesting this may be a read error. This chain connects TRBV3-1 to TRBJ2-7; D unclear. This CDR3 has 17 residues. V was pared by 4 bases and J by 4 bases, with 23 bases between. Germline V gene sequence: CDR1 LGHDT, CDR2 YNNKEL (reference sequence). The CDR3 DNA reads TGTGCCAGCAGCCCACTCGGAGCGTCCTCTTTTCTATACGAGCAGTACTTC. As protein: CASSPLGASSFLYEQYF.

This clonotype was seen a handful of times. V gene TRBV27 combines with J gene TRBJ2-5; TRBD2 is a possible D gene (5 bases). Germline CDR1 and CDR2: MNHEY and SMNVEV (reference sequence). The CDR3 covers 14 residues. V was clipped by 5 bases and J by 1 base, with 11 bases between them. CDR3 residues: CASSPRVPQETQYF. Here the CDR3 DNA reads TGTGCCAGCAGTCCGCGGGTGCCCCAAGAGACCCAGTACTTC.

This clonotype was detected ten times or more. This chain connects TRBV7-9 to TRBJ1-5; unclear D gene. The V gene lost 3 bases and the J gene lost 4 bases, with 7 bases spanning the gap. Germline assignment: CDR1 SEHNR and CDR2 FQNEAQ (reference sequence). The CDR3 runs to 13 residues. CDR3 protein: CASSLDENQPQHF. Here the CDR3 DNA reads TGTGCCAGCAGCTTGGACGAAAATCAGCCCCAGCATTTT.

This clonotype was seen many times. The chain combines TRBV28 with TRBJ2-3, with TRBD2 identical over 9 bases. V trimming: 6 bases; J trimming: 3 bases; junction bases outside the gene matches: 10. Germline loops: CDR1 MDHEN, CDR2 SYDVKM. CDR3 length: 16 amino acids. Written as DNA, the CDR3 is TGTGCCAGCAGAGGGGGGGGACTAGCAGGGACAGATACGCAGTATTTT. This translates into CASRGGGLAGTDTQYF. The full variable domain, completed using reference TRBV28 and TRBJ2-3, is DVKVTQSSRYLVKRTGEKVFLECVQDMDHENMFWYRQDPGLGLRLIYFSYDVKMKEKGDIPEGYSVSREKKERFSLILESASTNQTSMYLCASRGGGLAGTDTQYFGPGTRLTVL.

The chain carries TRBV28 and TRBJ1-2, with a tentative D call TRBD1 (6 bases). V gave up 6 bases and J gave up 8 bases, with 19 bases separating them. CDR3 length: 14 amino acids. Per germline, CDR1 MDHEN and CDR2 SYDVKM. CDR3 amino acids: CASSLSTGPGGYTF. CDR3 nucleotides: TGTGCCAGCAGCCTTTCGACAGGCCCGGGCGGCTACACCTTC.

This clonotype was seen only a few times. V and J are TRBV20-1 and TRBJ2-7; D might be TRBD2 (6 bases). The CDR3 has 13 amino acids. CDR1 is DFQATT and CDR2 is SNEGSKA in the germline V gene (reference sequence). Trimming removed 2 bases at V and 1 base at J, with 9 bases between. This CDR3 is CSARTTRSYEQYF. The CDR3 DNA is TGCAGTGCTAGAACGACTAGATCCTACGAGCAGTACTTC.

This clonotype came up many times. The chain carries TRBV4-2 and TRBJ2-5, with 11 bases aligning to TRBD2. Germline V gene sequence: CDR1 LGHNA, CDR2 YNFKEQ. V lost 3 bases to trimming and J lost 3 bases; unmatched junction nucleotides: 0. The CDR3 has 14 residues. CDR3 region: CASSQGLAEETQYF. The CDR3 region has the DNA TGTGCCAGCAGCCAGGGACTAGCGGAAGAGACCCAGTACTTC.

The chain is built from TRBV6-5 and TRBJ2-5, with 7 bases matching TRBD2. CDR1 is MNHEY, CDR2 SVGAGI, per germline. The CDR3 has 17 residues. Trimming cost V 0 bases and J 4 bases; bases outside gene matches: 11. The CDR3 here is CASSYSLPGLKGETQYF. CDR3 in DNA: TGTGCCAGCAGTTACTCACTACCGGGACTAAAGGGAGAGACCCAGTACTTC.